Below, 29 T cell receptor beta chains from the same sample are listed, as sequenced in a study of blood T cell repertoires in COVID-19. Clones were sequenced by immunoSEQ multiplex PCR, and TCRdb holds only the in-frame ones, with some missing. The table has about 270,000 clones, about 90% seen once; the top ten hold 4.1%. Material: PBMCs or T cells enriched from blood (not recorded which). The receptors shown here come from a woman aged 30 to 39 with acute COVID-19.

This chain uses TRBV4-2 with TRBJ2-3; D uncertain. V was clipped by 4 bases and J by 2 bases, with 16 bases between them. Germline V lookup: CDR1 LGHNA, CDR2 YNFKEQ. The CDR3 contains 16 residues. The DNA of the CDR3 is TGTGCCAGCAGCCCATTCAGTGGCTCCCTCACAGATACGCAGTATTTT. The encoded protein is CASSPFSGSLTDTQYF.

The chain recombines TRBV7-2 with TRBJ2-7; D remains unclear. The CDR3 runs to 13 residues. Germline V gives CDR1 SGHTA, CDR2 FQGNSA. The V gene lost 1 base and the J gene lost 2 bases, with 6 bases spanning the gap. CDR3 sequence reads: CASSLVPAYEQYF. DNA for the CDR3: TGTGCCAGCAGCTTAGTTCCCGCCTACGAGCAGTACTTC.

This sequence joins TRBV4-2 and TRBJ2-7; TRBD2 aligns across 13 bases. Germline-derived CDR1 and CDR2 are LGHNA and YNFKEQ. The junction had 3 bases not matched to a gene; V was cut back by 5 bases and J by 2 bases. The CDR3 length is 15 residues. CDR3: CASSIGTSGTYEQYF. The CDR3 DNA sequence: TGTGCCAGCAGCATCGGGACTAGCGGGACCTACGAGCAGTACTTC.

CDR3 coding DNA: TGTGCCAGCAGCTTACCGACAGAAAACATTCAGTACTTC. Protein: CASSLPTENIQYF. The V call is TRBV5-4, the J call TRBJ2-4, with TRBD1 as a possible D gene (5 bases). Per the germline V gene, CDR1 is SGHNT and CDR2 is YYREEE (reference sequence). This CDR3 comprises 13 residues. Trimming stripped 2 bases from V and 5 bases from J, with 8 bases between.

The chain is built from TRBV6-5 and TRBJ1-5; 8 nucleotides agree with TRBD1. V gave up 6 bases and J gave up 4 bases; unmatched junction bases: 8. The CDR3 has 15 amino acids. Germline values: CDR1 MNHEY, CDR2 SVGAGI. This chain's CDR3 is CASRRGDRTNQPQHF. As DNA, the CDR3 is TGTGCCAGCAGGAGGGGGGACAGGACAAATCAGCCCCAGCATTTT.

This chain connects TRBV6-5 to TRBJ1-4; 9 nucleotides line up with TRBD1. The J segment lost 8 bases and the V segment lost 6 bases, leaving 4 bases of the junction unmatched. The CDR3 spans 13 residues. Germline-derived CDR1 and CDR2 are MNHEY and SVGAGI. The CDR3 sequence is CASRNGQGEKLFF. As DNA, the CDR3 is TGTGCCAGCAGAAACGGACAGGGGGAAAAACTGTTTTTT.

The chain uses TRBV28 and TRBJ1-1, with 10 bases identical to TRBD1. Trimming removed 1 base from V and 6 bases from J; junction bases left unmatched: 8. The CDR3 extends over 16 amino acids. CDR1 is MDHEN, CDR2 SYDVKM, per germline. The CDR3 DNA follows: TGTGCCAGCAGTTTATTGCGGGACAGGGGATTCCCTGAAGCTTTCTTT. Translating gives CASSLLRDRGFPEAFF.

This clone appeared once. The rearrangement uses TRBV28 and TRBJ1-2, with D unresolved. The CDR3 spans 14 residues. V gave up 5 bases and J gave up 6 bases, with 16 bases separating them. In germline, CDR1 is MDHEN, CDR2 SYDVKM. CDR3 nucleotide sequence: TGTGCCAGCAGTACGGCCAGTAGGGAGGATGGCTACACCTTC. This gives the protein CASSTASREDGYTF.

The chain links TRBV7-2 to TRBJ1-2, with a tentative D call TRBD1 (5 bases). Trimming removed 0 bases at V and 6 bases at J, with 17 bases between. The CDR3 runs to 16 residues. Looked up from germline, CDR1 is SGHTA and CDR2 is FQGNSA. The CDR3, as DNA: TGTGCCAGCAGCTTAGCCCCGGACACAGGAACAAATGGCTACACCTTC. Its translation is CASSLAPDTGTNGYTF.

This rearrangement joins TRBV14 to TRBJ2-3, with 7 bases that match TRBD2. Germline-derived CDR1 and CDR2 are SGHDN and FVKESK. The V and J ends lost 1 base and 7 bases, in that order; junction bases with no gene match: 11. The CDR3 loop spans 16 amino acids. CDR3 loop: CASSQVREGGWYTQYF. The CDR3 DNA is TGTGCCAGCAGCCAAGTCAGGGAGGGCGGTTGGTATACGCAGTATTTT.

This chain joins TRBV11-1 and TRBJ2-7; TRBD1 matches at 7 bases. The trim removed 6 bases at V and 3 bases at J, leaving 5 bases unmatched. CDR1 and CDR2 (germline): SGHAT, FQDESV (reference sequence). This CDR3 is 13 amino acids long. The CDR3 spells CASRTGQFYEQYF. CDR3 nucleotide sequence: TGTGCCAGCAGAACGGGACAGTTCTACGAGCAGTACTTC.

Concerning this clone itself: Its ends do not fully match the called genes, so a read error is possible. The rearrangement uses TRBV5-6 and TRBJ2-1, with 7 bases aligning to TRBD1. The CDR3 runs 13 residues. CDR1 is SGHDT and CDR2 is YYEEEE in the germline V gene. As DNA, the CDR3 is TGTGCCAGCAGCCAAGTCGACAGGGAAGATTTGGTCTTC. It is translated as CASSQVDREDLVF.

This clone is a singleton in its sample. The CDR3 reads CASSQLEYNEQFF. The DNA for the CDR3 is TGTGCCAGCAGCCAATTGGAGTACAATGAGCAGTTCTTC. V gene TRBV14 combines with J gene TRBJ2-1; no reliable D call. The germline V gene has CDR1 SGHDN and CDR2 FVKESK. Trimming removed 2 bases from V and 4 bases from J, with 6 bases in between. The CDR3 is made up of 13 amino acids. The full variable domain, rest sourced from reference TRBV14 and TRBJ2-1, is EAGVTQFPSHSVIEKGQTVTLRCDPISGHDNLYWYRRVMGKEIKFLLHFVKESKQDESGMPNNRFLAERTGGTYSTLKVQPAELEDSGVYFCASSQLEYNEQFFGPGTRLTVL.

The CDR3 here is CASSGYRTLSNQPQHF. CDR3 DNA: TGTGCCAGCAGTGGTTATAGGACACTTAGCAATCAGCCCCAGCATTTT. V usage is TRBV28 and J usage is TRBJ1-5; D is possibly TRBD1 (5 bases). The V gene's germline CDR1 is MDHEN and CDR2 SYDVKM. The CDR3 is 16 amino acids. V was pared by 5 bases and J by 0 bases, with 14 bases between.

This clone was recorded once. The J gene is TRBJ1-3, the V gene TRBV28; D remains unclear. Germline CDR1 MDHEN, CDR2 SYDVKM. This CDR3 spans 17 amino acids. V lost 8 bases and J lost 1, with 21 bases in between. The chain's CDR3 is CASQSPGAAGSGNTIYF. In DNA, the CDR3 is TGTGCCAGCCAATCTCCGGGCGCCGCGGGGTCTGGAAACACCATATATTTT.

The chain links TRBV5-1 to TRBJ1-1; 7 nucleotides align to TRBD1. The germline V gene encodes CDR1 SGHRS and CDR2 YFSETQ. V gave up 5 bases and J gave up 1 base; unmatched junction bases: 11. The CDR3 has 16 residues. The CDR3 nucleotides read TGCGCCAGCAGTCCTAATCCGGGACAGCCGAACACTGAAGCTTTCTTT. Amino acid sequence: CASSPNPGQPNTEAFF.

The gene calls are TRBV5-5 and TRBJ2-7; D is perhaps TRBD2 (6 bases). Germline CDR1 and CDR2: SGHKS and YYEKEE (reference sequence). The V gene lost 4 bases and the J gene lost 0 bases, with 11 bases spanning the gap. This CDR3 is 14 amino acids long. The CDR3 protein is CASSPSTSSYEQYF. As DNA, the CDR3 is TGTGCCAGCAGCCCCTCGACTAGCTCCTACGAGCAGTACTTC.

This rearrangement joins TRBV5-1 to TRBJ2-7; TRBD1 matches at 11 bases. This CDR3 is built from 18 residues. CDR1 and CDR2 from the germline V gene are SGHRS and YFSETQ. The ends lost 3 bases at V and 0 bases at J; junction bases unmatched: 11. Here the CDR3 reads CASSWGRTGGLSSYEQYF. The CDR3 DNA reads TGCGCCAGCAGCTGGGGGCGGACAGGGGGCCTCAGCTCCTACGAGCAGTACTTC. Complete variable domain (other parts from reference TRBV5-1 and TRBJ2-7): KAGVTQTPRYLIKTRGQQVTLSCSPISGHRSVSWYQQTPGQGLQFLFEYFSETQRNKGNFPGRFSGRQFSNSRSEMNVSTLELGDSALYLCASSWGRTGGLSSYEQYFGPGTRLTVT.

This clone was seen a handful of times. This chain joins TRBV24-1 and TRBJ2-5; the D gene is possibly TRBD2 (5 bases). Looked up from germline, CDR1 is KGHDR and CDR2 is SFDVKD. Trimming removed 1 base at V and 5 bases at J, with 13 bases between. This CDR3 is built from 15 residues. The CDR3 DNA sequence: TGTGCCACCAGTGATTTAAGTGGGAGCCCGGAGACCCAGTACTTC. Its protein is CATSDLSGSPETQYF.

The V gene is TRBV3-1 (or the pseudogene TRBV3-2), the J gene TRBJ2-1, with a tentative D call TRBD2 (5 bases). The CDR3 has 15 amino acids. Germline V CDR1 and CDR2: LGHDT, YNNKEL (reference sequence). V lost 0 bases, J lost 3 bases, and 9 bases lay in between. The CDR3 bases are TGTGCCAGCAGCCAAGATATAAGCGGCTACAATGAGCAGTTCTTC. This gives the protein CASSQDISGYNEQFF.

In its sample, this clone was seen once. The V and J genes are TRBV11-2 and TRBJ1-5, with D possibly TRBD1 on 5 matching bases. CDR3 length equals 14 residues. The V and J ends lost 1 base and 7 bases respectively, with 11 bases between them. CDR1 is SGHAT, CDR2 FQNNGV, per germline. DNA for the CDR3: TGTGCCAGCAGCTTAGGCCGGGGGAGCCAGCCCCAGCATTTT. As protein: CASSLGRGSQPQHF.

The chain is built from TRBV3-1 (or the pseudogene TRBV3-2) and TRBJ2-5, with a possible D match to TRBD2 (6 bases). The CDR3 length is 14 residues. Germline V CDR1 and CDR2: LGHDT, YNNKEL (reference sequence). Deletions cut 1 base from V and 0 bases from J, with 6 bases between. CDR3 nucleotides: TGTGCCAGCAGCCAAGGGGACTACCAAGAGACCCAGTACTTC. Its translation: CASSQGDYQETQYF.

The chain is built from TRBV28 and TRBJ1-2; a weak D match, TRBD1 (5 bases). Germline CDR1 MDHEN, CDR2 SYDVKM. The germline V and J ends were trimmed by 4 bases and 8 bases, with 20 bases remaining between them. This CDR3 has 15 amino acids. CDR3 sequence reads: CASSSDSGLGPGYTF. The DNA for the CDR3 is TGTGCCAGCAGTTCCGACTCAGGGTTGGGTCCAGGCTACACCTTC.

This chain joins TRBV27 and TRBJ1-2, with 7 bases fitting TRBD1. The CDR3 sequence is 14 residues long. Germline CDR1 and CDR2: MNHEY and SMNVEV (reference sequence). Trimming at V came to 6 bases and at J to 1 base, leaving 5 bases not matched to a gene. CDR3 region: CASSPGQLNYGYTF. CDR3 DNA: TGTGCCAGCAGCCCGGGACAGCTTAACTATGGCTACACCTTC.

The V gene is TRBV28, the J gene TRBJ1-2, with D unresolved. This CDR3 has 15 residues. From germline, CDR1 is MDHEN and CDR2 SYDVKM. V was trimmed by 3 bases and J by 1 base, leaving 12 bases between them. The CDR3 DNA is TGTGCCAGCAGTTTTGGGCAGCTATTTAACTATGGCTACACCTTC. Translating it yields CASSFGQLFNYGYTF.

The J gene is TRBJ1-4, the V gene TRBV6-2 or TRBV6-3; D is ambiguous. Trimming took 2 bases from V and 0 from J, leaving 16 bases between them. Germline values: CDR1 MNHEY, CDR2 SVGEGT. The CDR3 length is 18 residues. CDR3 protein: CASSYLQNNLATNEKLFF. CDR3 nucleotide sequence: TGTGCCAGCAGTTACCTACAGAATAACCTTGCAACTAATGAAAAACTGTTTTTT.

This clone showed up just a few times. The chain has TRBV3-1 (or the pseudogene TRBV3-2) and TRBJ1-1, with TRBD1 matching 10 bases. V lost 0 bases to trimming and J lost 1 base; unmatched junction nucleotides: 2. This CDR3 has 16 residues. From germline, CDR1 is LGHDT and CDR2 YNNKEL (reference sequence). CDR3 sequence (DNA): TGTGCCAGCAGCCAAGATCGGACAGGGGGGAACACTGAAGCTTTCTTT. It yields the protein CASSQDRTGGNTEAFF.

The chain carries TRBV24-1 and TRBJ1-2; D is possibly TRBD1 (5 bases). Germline values: CDR1 KGHDR, CDR2 SFDVKD. CDR3 length: 13 amino acids. Between the trimmed V and J ends, which lost 2 bases and 5 bases, there was a span of 8 bases. CDR3 loop: CATSDYDSYGYTF. In DNA form, the CDR3 reads TGTGCCACCAGTGATTACGACAGTTATGGCTACACCTTC.

This clone was detected once. The gene calls are TRBV6-5 and TRBJ1-2; 7 bases match TRBD1. CDR3 length: 13 residues. The V segment lost 6 bases and the J segment 7 bases; nucleotides outside the gene matches: 8. Germline V gene data show CDR1 as MNHEY and CDR2 as SVGAGI. For the CDR3, the DNA is TGTGCCAGCAGCGGGACAGACGTAGGTGGCTACACCTTC. Residues: CASSGTDVGGYTF.